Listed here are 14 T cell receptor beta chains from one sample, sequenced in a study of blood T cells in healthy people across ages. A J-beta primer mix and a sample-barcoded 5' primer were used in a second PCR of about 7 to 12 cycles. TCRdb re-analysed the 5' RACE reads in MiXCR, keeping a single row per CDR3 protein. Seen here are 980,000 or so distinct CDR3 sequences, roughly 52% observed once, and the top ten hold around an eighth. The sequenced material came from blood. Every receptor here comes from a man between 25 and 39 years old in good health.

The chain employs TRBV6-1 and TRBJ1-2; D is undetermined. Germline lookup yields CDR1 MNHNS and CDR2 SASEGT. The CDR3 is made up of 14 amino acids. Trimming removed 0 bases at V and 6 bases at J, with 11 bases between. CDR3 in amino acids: CASSEAWQSDGYTF. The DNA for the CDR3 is TGTGCCAGCAGTGAAGCTTGGCAGAGCGATGGCTACACCTTC.

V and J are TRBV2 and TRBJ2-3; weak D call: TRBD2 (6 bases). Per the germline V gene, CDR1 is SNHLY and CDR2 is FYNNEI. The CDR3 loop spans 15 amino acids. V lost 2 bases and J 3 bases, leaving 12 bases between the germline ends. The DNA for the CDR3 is TGTGCCAGCAGTGAAATGGGACTCAATACAGATACGCAGTATTTT. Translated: CASSEMGLNTDTQYF.

CDR3 DNA sequence: TGTGCCAGTAGTAGGGGTTGGGAAGGCATTCAGTACTTC. Its translation: CASSRGWEGIQYF. This chain joins TRBV19 and TRBJ2-4; D is unclear. Germline V gives CDR1 LNHDA, CDR2 SQIVND (reference sequence). Trimming cost V 4 bases and J 9 bases, with 13 bases left between them. The length of the CDR3 is 13 residues.

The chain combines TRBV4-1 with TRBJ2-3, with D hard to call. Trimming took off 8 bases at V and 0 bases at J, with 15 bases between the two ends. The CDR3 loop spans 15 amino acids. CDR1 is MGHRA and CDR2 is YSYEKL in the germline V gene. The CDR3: CASGFGRGSTDTQYF. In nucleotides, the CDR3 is TGCGCCAGCGGCTTCGGGCGCGGCAGCACAGATACGCAGTATTTT.

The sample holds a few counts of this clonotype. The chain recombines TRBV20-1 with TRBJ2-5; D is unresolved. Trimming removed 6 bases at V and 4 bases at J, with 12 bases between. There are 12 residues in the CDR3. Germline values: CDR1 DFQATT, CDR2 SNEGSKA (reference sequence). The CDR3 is CSATSRVETQYF. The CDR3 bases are TGCAGTGCCACCTCCCGCGTAGAGACCCAGTACTTC.

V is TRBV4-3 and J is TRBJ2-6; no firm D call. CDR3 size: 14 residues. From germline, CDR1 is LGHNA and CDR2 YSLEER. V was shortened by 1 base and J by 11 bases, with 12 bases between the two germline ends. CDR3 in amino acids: CASSQGSSRDVLTF. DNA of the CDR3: TGCGCCAGCAGCCAAGGCTCCTCTCGGGACGTCCTGACTTTC.

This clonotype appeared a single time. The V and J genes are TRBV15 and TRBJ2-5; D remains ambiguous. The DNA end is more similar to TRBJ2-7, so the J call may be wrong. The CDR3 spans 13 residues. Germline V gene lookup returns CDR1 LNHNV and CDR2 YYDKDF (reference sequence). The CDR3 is CATSRDLTYEQYF. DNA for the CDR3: TGTGCCACCAGCAGAGACCTGACCTACGAGCAGTACTTC.

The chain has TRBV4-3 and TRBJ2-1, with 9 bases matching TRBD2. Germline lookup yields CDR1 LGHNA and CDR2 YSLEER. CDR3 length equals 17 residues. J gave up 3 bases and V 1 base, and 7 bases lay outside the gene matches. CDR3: CASSQVLSSGGYNEQFF. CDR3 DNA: TGCGCCAGCAGCCAAGTGTTGAGTAGCGGGGGCTACAATGAGCAGTTCTTC.

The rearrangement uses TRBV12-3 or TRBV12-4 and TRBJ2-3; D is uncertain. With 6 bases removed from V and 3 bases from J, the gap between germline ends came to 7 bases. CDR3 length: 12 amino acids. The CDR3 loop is CASRVLTDTQYF. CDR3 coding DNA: TGTGCCAGCAGGGTACTGACAGATACGCAGTATTTT.

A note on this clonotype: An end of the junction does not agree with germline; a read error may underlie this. CDR3 nucleotide sequence: TGTACCAGCAGCCACAGGGGTGGCGAGCAGTACTTC. This codes for CTSSHRGGEQYF. This chain links TRBV3-1 with TRBJ2-7, with 7 bases fitting TRBD1. Germline V gene sequence: CDR1 LGHDT, CDR2 YNNKEL (reference sequence). CDR3 size: 12 residues.

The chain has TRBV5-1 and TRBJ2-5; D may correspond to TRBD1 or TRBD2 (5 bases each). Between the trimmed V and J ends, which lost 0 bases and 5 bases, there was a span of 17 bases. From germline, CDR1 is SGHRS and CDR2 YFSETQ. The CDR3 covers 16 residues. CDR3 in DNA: TGCGCCAGCAGCTTGGAAGGGTGGTCAGGGACGGAGACCCAGTACTTC. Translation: CASSLEGWSGTETQYF.

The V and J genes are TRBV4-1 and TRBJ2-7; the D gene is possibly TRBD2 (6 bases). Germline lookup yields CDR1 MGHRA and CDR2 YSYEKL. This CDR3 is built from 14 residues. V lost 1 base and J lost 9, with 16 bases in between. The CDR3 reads CASSQAEGSGVQYF. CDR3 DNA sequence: TGCGCCAGCAGCCAAGCCGAGGGTAGCGGAGTGCAGTACTTC.

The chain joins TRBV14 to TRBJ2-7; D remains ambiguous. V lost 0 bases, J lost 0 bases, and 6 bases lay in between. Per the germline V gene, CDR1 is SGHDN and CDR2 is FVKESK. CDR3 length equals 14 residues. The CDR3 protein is CASSQDIPSYEQYF. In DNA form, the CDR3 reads TGTGCCAGCAGCCAAGACATCCCCTCCTACGAGCAGTACTTC.

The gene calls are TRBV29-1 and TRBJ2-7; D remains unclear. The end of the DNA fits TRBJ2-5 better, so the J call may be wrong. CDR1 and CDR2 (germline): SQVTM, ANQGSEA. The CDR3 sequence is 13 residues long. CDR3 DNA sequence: TGCAGCGTTGGACCCTCCCGGGCAGAGACCCAGTACTTC. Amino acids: CSVGPSRAETQYF.